This record covers a single TCR beta chain. Its antigen is unknown. Data came from immunoSEQ multiplex PCR; TCRdb stores just in-frame clones and leaves some out. The sample consists of 5,800 or so clones, around 85% of them appearing once. This sample was taken from a study of immune evolution from preneoplasia to lung adenocarcinoma. Overall study findings and caveats: Normal lung had highest clonality; later lesions appeared denser, more diverse.

The V end lost 4 bases, the J end lost 7 bases, and 17 bases lay between the germline ends. This CDR3 is 14 amino acids long. CDR1 and CDR2 from the germline V gene are LGHNA and YNFKEQ. The sample taken for sequencing was FFPE normal lung tissue adjacent to the tumor. The rearrangement links TRBV4-2 to TRBJ2-7; no clear D. The source of this sequence is a person between 50 and 69 years old with lung adenocarcinoma. This chain's CDR3 is CASSPSEVGREQYF. CDR3 nucleotides: TGTGCCAGCAGCCCATCCGAGGTAGGTCGAGAGCAGTACTTC.